The TCR beta chain under discussion was sequenced for a study of T cells in Graves' hyperthyroidism and ophthalmopathy. The hyperthyroidism was newly diagnosed and had lasted under 2 months; the patients were aged 18 to 65. TCR beta CDR3 sequences were amplified from RNA transcripts. The TCR CDR3 was amplified in a first-round RT-PCR using the HTBI primer set. Via MiXCR, TCRdb re-called the multiplex PCR reads, giving one row per CDR3 protein. The data show about 320,000 distinct CDR3 sequences, with 16% seen just once and around a third held by the top ten. CDR3 length: 13 amino acids. The V and J ends lost 6 bases and 3 bases respectively, with 12 bases between them. Germline CDR1 SGHDT, CDR2 YYEEEE.

The receptor was isolated from a man aged 25 to 40 with Graves' hyperthyroidism. The source material was blood. The chain carries TRBV5-6 and TRBJ1-1; D not certain. The CDR3 here is CASNPAGYTEAFF. In DNA form, the CDR3 reads TGTGCCAGCAACCCAGCAGGCTACACTGAAGCTTTCTTT. Drawing the rest from reference TRBV5-6 and TRBJ1-1, the complete variable domain is DAGVTQSPTHLIKTRGQQVTLRCSPKSGHDTVSWYQQALGQGPQFIFQYYEEEERQRGNFPDRFSGHQFPNYSSELNVNALLLGDSALYLCASNPAGYTEAFFGQGTRLTVV.